The 8 T cell receptor beta chains reported below all come from one sample, sequenced in a study of identical twins. MiXCR, run by TCRdb on the 5' RACE reads, gives a single entry per CDR3 protein. The sample consists of 1.5 million to 2 million distinct CDR3 sequences, around 33% of them appearing once. The material sequenced was cord blood. The receptor source for this set is a newborn girl in good health.

The rearrangement uses TRBV20-1 and TRBJ2-1; 7 bases map to TRBD2. Germline V lookup: CDR1 DFQATT, CDR2 SNEGSKA (reference sequence). The ends lost 3 bases at V and 8 bases at J; junction bases unmatched: 13. The CDR3 extends over 15 amino acids. The CDR3 sequence is CSASRYGGLKDEQFF. The CDR3 nucleotides read TGCAGTGCTAGTCGGTACGGGGGGTTAAAGGATGAGCAGTTCTTC.

As to this clonotype: A read error may be the cause here, since a much bigger clone is one base away. The genes are TRBV20-1 and TRBJ2-3; D not resolved. In germline, CDR1 is DFQATT, CDR2 SNEGSKA (reference sequence). The CDR3 loop spans 12 amino acids. The CDR3 DNA follows: TGCAGTGCTAGATCTTGGGCAGATACGCGGTATTTT. Its translation is CSARSWADTRYF.

On this clonotype: An end of the junction does not agree with germline; a read error may underlie this. V usage is TRBV6-6 and J usage is TRBJ2-7, with D tentatively TRBD1 (6 bases). Germline lookup yields CDR1 MNHNY and CDR2 SVGAGI (reference sequence). The CDR3 extends over 14 amino acids. The CDR3: CAGSYYRDVNEQYF. The CDR3 DNA follows: TGTGCCGGCAGTTACTACAGGGACGTTAACGAGCAGTACTTC.

The genes are TRBV2 and TRBJ1-2; no firm D call. From germline, CDR1 is SNHLY and CDR2 FYNNEI. The CDR3 extends over 13 amino acids. V shed 6 bases and J shed 2 bases, with 10 bases lying between them. CDR3 loop: CASSADDNYGYTF. DNA of the CDR3: TGTGCCAGCAGCGCGGACGACAACTATGGCTACACCTTC.

This chain joins TRBV12-5 and TRBJ2-5; maybe TRBD2 (6 bases). Germline V lookup: CDR1 LGHNT, CDR2 FRNRAP. V was cut by 9 bases and J by 5 bases, with 31 bases left in between. The CDR3 is 18 amino acids. DNA of the CDR3: TGTGCTAGAGGGACTCCCGTTACCCTTGGGGGAGGAAAGGAGACCCAGTACTTC. It is translated as CARGTPVTLGGGKETQYF.

The chain couples TRBV15 to TRBJ2-1, with 14 bases matching TRBD2. V was pared by 3 bases and J by 3 bases, with 13 bases of the junction left unmatched. The germline CDR1 and CDR2 sequences are LNHNV and YYDKDF (reference sequence). The CDR3 is made up of 20 amino acids. The CDR3 nucleotides read TGTGCCACCAGCAGCCCTATGGGGGGACTAGCGGGAGTGATCTACAATGAGCAGTTCTTC. Residues: CATSSPMGGLAGVIYNEQFF.

This clonotype was found a few times. The V and J genes are TRBV7-6 and TRBJ2-1, with no clear D. V was shortened by 3 bases and J by 8 bases, with 11 bases between the two germline ends. Germline CDR1 SGHVS, CDR2 FNYEAQ. There are 13 residues in the CDR3. CDR3 DNA sequence: TGTGCCAGCAGCTTCGCTAGTTCCGATGAGCAGTTCTTC. This gives the protein CASSFASSDEQFF.

This clonotype was detected a few times. This sequence joins TRBV7-8 and TRBJ2-4, with 7 positions matching TRBD1. V was clipped by 5 bases and J by 3 bases; unmatched bases: 7. CDR3 length equals 15 residues. In germline, CDR1 is SGHVS, CDR2 FQNEAQ. The CDR3 DNA sequence: TGTGCCAGCAGCCACCTCAGACAGGGCAAAAACATTCAGTACTTC. Translated: CASSHLRQGKNIQYF.